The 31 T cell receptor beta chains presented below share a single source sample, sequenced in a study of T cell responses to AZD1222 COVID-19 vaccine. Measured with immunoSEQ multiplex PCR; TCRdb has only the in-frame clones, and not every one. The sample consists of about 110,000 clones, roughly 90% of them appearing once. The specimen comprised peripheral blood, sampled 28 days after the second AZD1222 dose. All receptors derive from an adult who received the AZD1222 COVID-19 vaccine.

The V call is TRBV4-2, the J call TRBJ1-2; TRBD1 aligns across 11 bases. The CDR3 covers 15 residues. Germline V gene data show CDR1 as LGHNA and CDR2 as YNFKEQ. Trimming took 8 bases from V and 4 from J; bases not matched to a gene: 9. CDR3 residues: CASSLGQGAFYGYTF. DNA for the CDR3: TGTGCCAGCTCATTAGGACAGGGGGCCTTCTATGGCTACACCTTC.

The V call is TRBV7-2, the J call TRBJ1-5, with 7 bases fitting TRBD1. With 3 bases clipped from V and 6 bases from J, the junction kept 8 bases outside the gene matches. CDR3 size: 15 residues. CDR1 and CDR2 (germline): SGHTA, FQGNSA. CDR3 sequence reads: CASSFGDRVGQPQHF. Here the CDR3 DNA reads TGTGCCAGCAGCTTCGGCGACAGGGTAGGTCAGCCCCAGCATTTT. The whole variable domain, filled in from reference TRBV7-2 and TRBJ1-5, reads GAGVSQSPSNKVTEKGKDVELRCDPISGHTALYWYRQSLGQGLEFLIYFQGNSAPDKSGLPSDRFSAERTGGSVSTLTIQRTQQEDSAVYLCASSFGDRVGQPQHFGDGTRLSIL.

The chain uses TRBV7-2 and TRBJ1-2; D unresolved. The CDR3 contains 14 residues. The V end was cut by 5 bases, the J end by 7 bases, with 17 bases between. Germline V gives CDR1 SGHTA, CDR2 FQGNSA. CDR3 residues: CTSSPAVGSVGYTF. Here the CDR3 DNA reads TGTACCAGCAGCCCGGCCGTGGGTTCGGTTGGCTACACCTTC.

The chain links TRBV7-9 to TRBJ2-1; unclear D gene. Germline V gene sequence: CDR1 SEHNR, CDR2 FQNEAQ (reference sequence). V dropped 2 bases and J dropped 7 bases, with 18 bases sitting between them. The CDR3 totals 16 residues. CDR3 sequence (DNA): TGTGCCAGCAGCTTAATCATCAGTGACCCTTTGAATGAGCAGTTCTTC. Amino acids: CASSLIISDPLNEQFF.

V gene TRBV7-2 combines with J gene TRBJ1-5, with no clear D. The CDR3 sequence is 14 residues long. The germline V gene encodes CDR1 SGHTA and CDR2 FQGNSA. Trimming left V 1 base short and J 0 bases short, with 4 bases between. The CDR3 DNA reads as TGTGCCAGCAGCTTAGGGATTAGCAATCAGCCCCAGCATTTT. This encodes CASSLGISNQPQHF.

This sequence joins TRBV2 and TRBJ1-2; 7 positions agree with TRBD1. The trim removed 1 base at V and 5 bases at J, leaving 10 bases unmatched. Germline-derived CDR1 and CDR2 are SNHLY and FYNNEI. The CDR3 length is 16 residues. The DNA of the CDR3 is TGTGCCAGCAGTGAAGGTGGCAGGGGGGCAAGATATGGCTACACCTTC. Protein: CASSEGGRGARYGYTF.

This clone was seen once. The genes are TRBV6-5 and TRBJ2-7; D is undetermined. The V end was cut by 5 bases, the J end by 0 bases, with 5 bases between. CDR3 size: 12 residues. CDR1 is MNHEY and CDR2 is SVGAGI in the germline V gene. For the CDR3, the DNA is TGTGCCAGCAGTCACAGCTCCTACGAGCAGTACTTC. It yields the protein CASSHSSYEQYF.

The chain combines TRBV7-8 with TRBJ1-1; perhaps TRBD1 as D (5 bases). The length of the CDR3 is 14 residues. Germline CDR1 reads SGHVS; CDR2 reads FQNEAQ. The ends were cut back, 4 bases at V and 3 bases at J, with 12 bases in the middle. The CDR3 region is CASSSSGGDTEAFF. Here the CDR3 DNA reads TGTGCCAGCAGCTCCTCCGGGGGGGACACTGAAGCTTTCTTT.

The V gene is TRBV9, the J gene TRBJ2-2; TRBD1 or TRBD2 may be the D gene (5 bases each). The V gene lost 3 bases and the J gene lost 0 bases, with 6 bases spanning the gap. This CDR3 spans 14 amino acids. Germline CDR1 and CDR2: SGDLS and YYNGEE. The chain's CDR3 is CASSAGPNTGELFF. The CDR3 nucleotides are TGTGCCAGCAGCGCGGGACCGAACACCGGGGAGCTGTTTTTT.

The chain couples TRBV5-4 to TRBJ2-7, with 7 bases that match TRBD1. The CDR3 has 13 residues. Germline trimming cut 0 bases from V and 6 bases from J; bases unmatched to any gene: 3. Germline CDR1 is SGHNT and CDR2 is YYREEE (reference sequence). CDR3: CASSLGQGVEQYF. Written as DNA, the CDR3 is TGTGCCAGCAGCTTGGGTCAGGGGGTCGAGCAGTACTTC.

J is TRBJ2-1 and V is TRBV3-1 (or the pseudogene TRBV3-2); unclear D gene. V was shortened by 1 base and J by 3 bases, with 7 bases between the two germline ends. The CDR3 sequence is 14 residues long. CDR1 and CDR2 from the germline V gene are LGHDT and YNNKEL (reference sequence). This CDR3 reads CASSQAAFYNEQFF. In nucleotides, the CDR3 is TGTGCCAGCAGCCAAGCAGCCTTCTACAATGAGCAGTTCTTC.

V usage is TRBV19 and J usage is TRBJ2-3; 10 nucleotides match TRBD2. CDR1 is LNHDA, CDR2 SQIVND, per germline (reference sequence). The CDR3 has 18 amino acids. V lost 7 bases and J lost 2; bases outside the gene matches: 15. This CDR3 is CASTNVGLAVGDTDTQYF. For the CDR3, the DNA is TGTGCCAGTACCAACGTTGGACTAGCGGTGGGAGACACAGATACGCAGTATTTT.

Here the CDR3 DNA reads TGTGCCAGTATTCAGGCGGGGAACACCGGGGAGCTGTTTTTT. Translating gives CASIQAGNTGELFF. The V call is TRBV19, the J call TRBJ2-2; perhaps TRBD2 as D (5 bases). Germline CDR1 reads LNHDA; CDR2 reads SQIVND (reference sequence). Trimming shortened V by 7 bases and J by 1 base, and 10 bases separated the two germline ends. The CDR3 contains 14 residues.

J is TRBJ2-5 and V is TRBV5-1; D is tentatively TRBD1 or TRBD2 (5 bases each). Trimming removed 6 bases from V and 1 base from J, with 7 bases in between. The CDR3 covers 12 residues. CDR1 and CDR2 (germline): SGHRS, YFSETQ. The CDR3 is CASTGTQETQYF. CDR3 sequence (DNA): TGCGCCAGCACCGGGACCCAAGAGACCCAGTACTTC.

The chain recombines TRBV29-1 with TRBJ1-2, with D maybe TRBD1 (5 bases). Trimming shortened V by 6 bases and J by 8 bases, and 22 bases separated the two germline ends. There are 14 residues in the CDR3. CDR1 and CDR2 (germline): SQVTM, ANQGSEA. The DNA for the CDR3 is TGCAGCGTCGGGGGGGGACGGCCATTTAGCGGCTACACCTTC. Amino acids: CSVGGGRPFSGYTF. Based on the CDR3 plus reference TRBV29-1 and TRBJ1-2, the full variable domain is SAVISQKPSRDICQRGTSLTIQCQVDSQVTMMFWYRQQPGQSLTLIATANQGSEATYESGFVIDKFPISRPNLTFSTLTVSNMSPEDSSIYLCSVGGGRPFSGYTFGSGTRLTVV.

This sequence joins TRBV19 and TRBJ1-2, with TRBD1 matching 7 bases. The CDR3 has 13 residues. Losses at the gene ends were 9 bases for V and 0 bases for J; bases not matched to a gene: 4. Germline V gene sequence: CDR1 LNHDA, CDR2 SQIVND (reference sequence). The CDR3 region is CASGDSPNYGYTF. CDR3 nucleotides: TGTGCCAGCGGGGACAGCCCTAACTATGGCTACACCTTC.

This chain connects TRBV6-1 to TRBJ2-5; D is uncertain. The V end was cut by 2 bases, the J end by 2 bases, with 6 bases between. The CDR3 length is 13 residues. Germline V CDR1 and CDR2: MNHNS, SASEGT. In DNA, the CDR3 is TGTGCCAGCAGTGAAATAAATCAAGAGACCCAGTACTTC. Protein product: CASSEINQETQYF.

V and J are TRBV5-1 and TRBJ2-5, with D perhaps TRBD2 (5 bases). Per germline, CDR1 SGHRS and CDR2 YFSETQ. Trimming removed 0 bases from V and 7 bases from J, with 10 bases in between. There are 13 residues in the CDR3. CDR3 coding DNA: TGCGCCAGCAGCTTGGGACGGGATGGGACCCAGTACTTC. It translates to CASSLGRDGTQYF.

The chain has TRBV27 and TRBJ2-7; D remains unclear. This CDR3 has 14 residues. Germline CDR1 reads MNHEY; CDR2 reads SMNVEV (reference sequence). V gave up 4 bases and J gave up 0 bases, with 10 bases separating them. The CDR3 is CASSSLPSSYEQYF. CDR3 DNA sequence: TGTGCCAGCAGTTCCCTACCTAGCTCCTACGAGCAGTACTTC.

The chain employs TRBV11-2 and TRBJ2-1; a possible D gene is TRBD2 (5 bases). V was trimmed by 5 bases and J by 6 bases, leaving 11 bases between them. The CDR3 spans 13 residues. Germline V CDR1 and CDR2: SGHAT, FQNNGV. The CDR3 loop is CASSATRINEQFF. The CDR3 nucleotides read TGTGCCAGCAGCGCCACTAGGATCAATGAGCAGTTCTTC.

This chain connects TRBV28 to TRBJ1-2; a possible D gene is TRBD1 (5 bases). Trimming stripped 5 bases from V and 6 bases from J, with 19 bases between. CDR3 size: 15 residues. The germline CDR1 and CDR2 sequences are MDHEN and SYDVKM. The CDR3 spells CASSPIPLGANGYTF. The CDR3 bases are TGTGCCAGCAGTCCCATCCCCCTCGGGGCCAATGGCTACACCTTC.

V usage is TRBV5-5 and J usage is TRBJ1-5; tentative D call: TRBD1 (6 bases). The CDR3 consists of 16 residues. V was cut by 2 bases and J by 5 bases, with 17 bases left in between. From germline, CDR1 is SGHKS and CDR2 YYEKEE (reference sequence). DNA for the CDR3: TGTGCCAGCAGCTTCCGAGGGGGGCCGGTTGATCAGCCCCAGCATTTT. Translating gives CASSFRGGPVDQPQHF.

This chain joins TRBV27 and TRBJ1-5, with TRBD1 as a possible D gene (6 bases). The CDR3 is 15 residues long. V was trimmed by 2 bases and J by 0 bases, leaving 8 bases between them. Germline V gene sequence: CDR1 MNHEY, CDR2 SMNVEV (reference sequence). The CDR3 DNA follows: TGTGCCAGCAGTTTACGACAGGATAGCAATCAGCCCCAGCATTTT. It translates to CASSLRQDSNQPQHF.

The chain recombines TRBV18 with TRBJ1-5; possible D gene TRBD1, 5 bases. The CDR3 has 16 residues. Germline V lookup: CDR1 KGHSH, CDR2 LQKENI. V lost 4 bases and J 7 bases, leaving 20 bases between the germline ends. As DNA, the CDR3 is TGTGCCAGCTCACTCTACCCGCAGGGCGCGGGGCAGCCCCAGCATTTT. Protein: CASSLYPQGAGQPQHF.

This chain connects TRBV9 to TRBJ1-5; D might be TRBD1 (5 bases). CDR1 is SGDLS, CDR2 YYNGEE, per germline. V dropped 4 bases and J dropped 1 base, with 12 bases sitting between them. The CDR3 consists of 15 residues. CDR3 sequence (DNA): TGTGCCAGCAGCCGTAGCTCAGGGAGCAATCAGCCCCAGCATTTT. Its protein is CASSRSSGSNQPQHF. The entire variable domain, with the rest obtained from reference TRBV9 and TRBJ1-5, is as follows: DSGVTQTPKHLITATGQRVTLRCSPRSGDLSVYWYQQSLDQGLQFLIQYYNGEERAKGNILERFSAQQFPDLHSELNLSSLELGDSALYFCASSRSSGSNQPQHFGDGTRLSIL.

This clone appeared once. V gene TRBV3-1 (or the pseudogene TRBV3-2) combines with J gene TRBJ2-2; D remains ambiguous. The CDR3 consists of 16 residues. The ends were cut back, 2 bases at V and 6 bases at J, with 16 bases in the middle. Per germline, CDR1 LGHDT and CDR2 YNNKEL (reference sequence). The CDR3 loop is CASSQLGVNVAGELFF. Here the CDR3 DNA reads TGTGCCAGCAGCCAATTAGGCGTGAATGTCGCCGGGGAGCTGTTTTTT.

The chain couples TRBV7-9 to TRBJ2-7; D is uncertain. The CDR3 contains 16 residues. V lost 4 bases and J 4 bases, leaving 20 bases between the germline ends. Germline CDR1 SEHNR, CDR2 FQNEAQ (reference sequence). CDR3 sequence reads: CASSSSLPAKGYEQYF. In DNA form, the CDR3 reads TGTGCCAGCAGCTCGTCATTGCCAGCGAAGGGTTACGAGCAGTACTTC. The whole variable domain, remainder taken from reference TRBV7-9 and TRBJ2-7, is DTGVSQNPRHKITKRGQNVTFRCDPISEHNRLYWYRQTLGQGPEFLTYFQNEAQLEKSRLLSDRFSAERPKGSFSTLEIQRTEQGDSAMYLCASSSSLPAKGYEQYFGPGTRLTVT.

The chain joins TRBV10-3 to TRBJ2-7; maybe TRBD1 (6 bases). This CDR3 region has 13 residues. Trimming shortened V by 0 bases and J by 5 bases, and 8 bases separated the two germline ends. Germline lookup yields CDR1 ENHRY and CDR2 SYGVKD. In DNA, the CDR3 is TGTGCCATCAGTGAGTCGTACAGGGACGAGCAGTACTTC. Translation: CAISESYRDEQYF.

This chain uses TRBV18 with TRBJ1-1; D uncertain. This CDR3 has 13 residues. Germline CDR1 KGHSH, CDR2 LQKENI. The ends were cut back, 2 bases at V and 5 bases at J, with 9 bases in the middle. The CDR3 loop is CASSPIEQTEAFF. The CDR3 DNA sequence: TGTGCCAGCTCACCAATCGAACAAACTGAAGCTTTCTTT.

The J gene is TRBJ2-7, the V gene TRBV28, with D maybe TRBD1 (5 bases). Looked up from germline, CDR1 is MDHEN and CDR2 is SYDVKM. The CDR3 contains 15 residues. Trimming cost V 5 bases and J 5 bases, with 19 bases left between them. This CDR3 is CASSPPGNRGHEQYF. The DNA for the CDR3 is TGTGCCAGCAGTCCCCCGGGCAATAGGGGCCACGAGCAGTACTTC. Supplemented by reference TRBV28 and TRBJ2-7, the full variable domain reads DVKVTQSSRYLVKRTGEKVFLECVQDMDHENMFWYRQDPGLGLRLIYFSYDVKMKEKGDIPEGYSVSREKKERFSLILESASTNQTSMYLCASSPPGNRGHEQYFGPGTRLTVT.

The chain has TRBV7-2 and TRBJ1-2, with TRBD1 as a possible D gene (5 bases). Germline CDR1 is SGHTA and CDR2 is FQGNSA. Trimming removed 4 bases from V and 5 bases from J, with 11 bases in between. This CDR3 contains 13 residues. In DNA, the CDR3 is TGTGCCAGCAGCTCTAGGGGAGGTTATGGCTACACCTTC. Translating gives CASSSRGGYGYTF.